This TCR beta chain originates from a study of radiotherapy plus CTLA-4 blockade in lung cancer. The wider study: For less than 20% of patients, objective responses occurred, and approximately 30% had disease control. Overall study findings and caveats: Blood TCR clones of tumor origin expanded after radiotherapy plus ipilimumab. In blood, early T cell clone dynamics reportedly predicted response best, together with interferon-beta.

Profiled with immunoSEQ multiplex PCR; TCRdb holds only in-frame clones, not every one. This repertoire shows roughly 62,000 clones, approximately 77% found once; its top ten account for less than 5.5%. Worth noting for this clone: Its antigen remains unknown.

The receptor was isolated from a human donor with non-small cell lung cancer who had a complete response to radiotherapy plus ipilimumab. The sample here was peripheral blood, taken from a patient treated with radiotherapy plus ipilimumab.

In nucleotides, the CDR3 is TGTGCCTGGACCCGGGATTCCTACGAGCAGTACTTC. Amino acids: CAWTRDSYEQYF. The chain uses TRBV30 and TRBJ2-7; D perhaps matches TRBD2 (5 bases). Germline loops: CDR1 GTSNPN, CDR2 SVGIG (reference sequence). V lost 4 bases and J 1 base, leaving 8 bases between the germline ends. The CDR3 length is 12 residues.